This TCR beta chain was identified in a study of blood T cell repertoires in COVID-19. At the level of the study: Samples of COVID-19 (acute and convalescent) were obtained from the United States, Italy and Spain. T cells, B-cell-depleted T cells, or PBMCs provided the cDNA or gDNA that served as material.

Trimming cost V 0 bases and J 5 bases; bases outside gene matches: 5. In germline, CDR1 is LGHNA, CDR2 YSLEER. The length of the CDR3 is 15 residues. How the authors handled the data: It was from reference gene primer amplification that nucleated cell counts were estimated. Assay: immunoSEQ multiplex PCR; the TCRdb copy retains only in-frame clones and omits some. V and J calls and clone size follow that table, whereas D and trimming were derived from the DNA. The repertoire holds some 67,000 clones, with 87% as singletons. The sequenced sample was peripheral blood. The chain has TRBV4-3 and TRBJ1-2; 8 bases map to TRBD1. This sequence originates from a man between 50 and 59 years old with active COVID-19. The CDR3 here is CASSQDLTGDYGYTF. CDR3 bases: TGCGCCAGCAGCCAAGATTTGACAGGGGATTATGGCTACACCTTC.